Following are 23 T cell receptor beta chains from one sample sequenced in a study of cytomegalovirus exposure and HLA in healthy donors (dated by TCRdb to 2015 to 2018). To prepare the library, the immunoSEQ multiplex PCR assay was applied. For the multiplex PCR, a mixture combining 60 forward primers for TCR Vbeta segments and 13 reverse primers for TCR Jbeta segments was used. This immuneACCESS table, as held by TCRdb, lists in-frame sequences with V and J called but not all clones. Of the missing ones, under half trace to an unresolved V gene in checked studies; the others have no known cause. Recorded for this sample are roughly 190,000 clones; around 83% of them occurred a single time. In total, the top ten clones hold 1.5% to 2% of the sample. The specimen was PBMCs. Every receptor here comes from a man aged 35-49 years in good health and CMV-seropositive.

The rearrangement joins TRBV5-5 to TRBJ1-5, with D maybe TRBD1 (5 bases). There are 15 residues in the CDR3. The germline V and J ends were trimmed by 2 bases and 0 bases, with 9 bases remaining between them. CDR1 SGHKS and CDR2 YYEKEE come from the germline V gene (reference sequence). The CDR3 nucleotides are TGTGCCAGCAGCTTTCAAGGGGCTAGCAATCAGCCCCAGCATTTT. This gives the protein CASSFQGASNQPQHF.

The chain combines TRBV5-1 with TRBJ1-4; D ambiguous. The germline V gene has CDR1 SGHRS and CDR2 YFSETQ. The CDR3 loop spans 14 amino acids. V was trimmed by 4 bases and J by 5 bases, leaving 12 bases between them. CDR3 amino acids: CASSPPGVNEKLFF. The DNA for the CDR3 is TGCGCCAGCAGCCCTCCCGGAGTAAATGAAAAACTGTTTTTT.

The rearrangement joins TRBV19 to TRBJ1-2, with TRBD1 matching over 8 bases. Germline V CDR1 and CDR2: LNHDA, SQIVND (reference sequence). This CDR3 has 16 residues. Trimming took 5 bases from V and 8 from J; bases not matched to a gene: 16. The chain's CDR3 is CASSPGQALYWGGYTF. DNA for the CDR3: TGTGCCAGTAGTCCGGGACAGGCACTCTACTGGGGGGGCTACACCTTC.

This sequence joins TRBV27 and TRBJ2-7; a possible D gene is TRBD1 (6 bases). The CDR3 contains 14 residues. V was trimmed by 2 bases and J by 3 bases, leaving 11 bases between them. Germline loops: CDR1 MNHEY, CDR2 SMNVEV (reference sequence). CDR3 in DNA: TGTGCCAGCAGTTTAGTAGGCAGGGGCTACGAGCAGTACTTC. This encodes CASSLVGRGYEQYF.

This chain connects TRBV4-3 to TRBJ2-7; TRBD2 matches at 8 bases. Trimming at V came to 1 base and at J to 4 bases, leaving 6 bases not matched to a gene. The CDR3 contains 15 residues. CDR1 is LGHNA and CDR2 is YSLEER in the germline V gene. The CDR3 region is CASSQGSGTSYEQYF. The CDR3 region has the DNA TGCGCCAGCAGCCAAGGTTCCGGGACTAGTTACGAGCAGTACTTC.

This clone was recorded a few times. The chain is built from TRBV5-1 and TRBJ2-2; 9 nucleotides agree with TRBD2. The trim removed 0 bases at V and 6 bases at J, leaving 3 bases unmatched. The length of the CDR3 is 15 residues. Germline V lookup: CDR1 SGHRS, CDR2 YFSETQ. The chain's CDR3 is CASSLELAGPGELFF. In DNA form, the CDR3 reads TGCGCCAGCAGCTTGGAACTAGCGGGCCCCGGGGAGCTGTTTTTT.

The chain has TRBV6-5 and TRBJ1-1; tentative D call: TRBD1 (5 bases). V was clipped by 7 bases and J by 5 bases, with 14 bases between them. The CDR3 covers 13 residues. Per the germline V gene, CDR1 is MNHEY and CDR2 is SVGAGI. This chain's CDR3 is CASTIIGGTEAFF. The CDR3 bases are TGTGCCAGCACCATTATCGGGGGAACTGAAGCTTTCTTT.

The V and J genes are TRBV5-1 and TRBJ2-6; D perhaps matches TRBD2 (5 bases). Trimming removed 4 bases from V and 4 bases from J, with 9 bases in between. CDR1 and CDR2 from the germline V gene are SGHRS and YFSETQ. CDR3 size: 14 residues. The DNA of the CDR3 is TGCGCCAGCAGCCCGGACTCCGGGGCCAACGTCCTGACTTTC. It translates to CASSPDSGANVLTF.

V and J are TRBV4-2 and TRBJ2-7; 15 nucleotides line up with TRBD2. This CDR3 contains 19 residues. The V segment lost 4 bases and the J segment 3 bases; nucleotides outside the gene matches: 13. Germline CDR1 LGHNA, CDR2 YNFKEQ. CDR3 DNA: TGTGCCAGCAGCCTCCGAACCGGGACTAGCGGGGGGAGGGGCTACGAGCAGTACTTC. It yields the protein CASSLRTGTSGGRGYEQYF.

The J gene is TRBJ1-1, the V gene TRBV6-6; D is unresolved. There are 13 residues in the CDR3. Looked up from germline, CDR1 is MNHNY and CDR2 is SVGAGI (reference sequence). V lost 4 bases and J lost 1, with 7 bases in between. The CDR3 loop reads CASSSKSNTEAFF. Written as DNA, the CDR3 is TGTGCCAGCAGTTCTAAATCGAACACTGAAGCTTTCTTT.

For the CDR3, the DNA is TGCGCCAGCAGCTTTAGCGGACTATCCTACAATGAGCAGTTCTTC. Protein sequence: CASSFSGLSYNEQFF. The chain joins TRBV5-1 to TRBJ2-1; D is possibly TRBD2 (6 bases). This CDR3 is 15 amino acids long. Trimming took off 2 bases at V and 1 base at J, with 10 bases between the two ends. Germline loops: CDR1 SGHRS, CDR2 YFSETQ.

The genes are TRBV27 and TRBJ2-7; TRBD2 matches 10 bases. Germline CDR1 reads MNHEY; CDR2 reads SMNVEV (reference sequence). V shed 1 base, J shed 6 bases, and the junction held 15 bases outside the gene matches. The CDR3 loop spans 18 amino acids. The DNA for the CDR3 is TGTGCCAGCAGTTTATATGCTAGCGGGAGCATCGGGTGGTCCGAGCAGTACTTC. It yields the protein CASSLYASGSIGWSEQYF.

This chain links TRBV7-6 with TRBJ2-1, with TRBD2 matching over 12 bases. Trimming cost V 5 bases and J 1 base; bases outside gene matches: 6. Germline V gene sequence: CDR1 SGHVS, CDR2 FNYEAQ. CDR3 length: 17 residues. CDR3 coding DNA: TGTGCCAGCAGCAGGACTAGCGGGAAGACGTCCTACAATGAGCAGTTCTTC. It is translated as CASSRTSGKTSYNEQFF.

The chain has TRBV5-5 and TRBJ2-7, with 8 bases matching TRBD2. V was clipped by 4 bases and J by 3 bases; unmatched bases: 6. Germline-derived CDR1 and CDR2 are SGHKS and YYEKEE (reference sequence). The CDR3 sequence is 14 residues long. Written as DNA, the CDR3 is TGTGCCAGCAGCCGGGGGGGACATCGCTACGAGCAGTACTTC. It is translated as CASSRGGHRYEQYF.

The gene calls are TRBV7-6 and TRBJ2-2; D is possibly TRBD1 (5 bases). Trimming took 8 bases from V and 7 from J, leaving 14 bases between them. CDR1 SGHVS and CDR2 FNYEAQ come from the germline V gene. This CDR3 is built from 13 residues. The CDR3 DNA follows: TGTGCCAGCCGTGGCAGGGTCGTCGGGGAGCTGTTTTTT. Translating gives CASRGRVVGELFF. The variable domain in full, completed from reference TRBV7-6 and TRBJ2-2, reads GAGVSQSPRYKVTKRGQDVALRCDPISGHVSLYWYRQALGQGPEFLTYFNYEAQQDKSGLPNDRFSAERPEGSISTLTIQRTEQRDSAMYRCASRGRVVGELFFGEGSRLTVL.

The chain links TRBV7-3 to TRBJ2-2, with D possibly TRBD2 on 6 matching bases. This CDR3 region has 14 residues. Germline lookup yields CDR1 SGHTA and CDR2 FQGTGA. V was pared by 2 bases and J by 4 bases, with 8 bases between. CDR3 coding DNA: TGTGCCAGCAGCTTACTGGGAGGCACCGGGGAGCTGTTTTTT. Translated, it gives CASSLLGGTGELFF.

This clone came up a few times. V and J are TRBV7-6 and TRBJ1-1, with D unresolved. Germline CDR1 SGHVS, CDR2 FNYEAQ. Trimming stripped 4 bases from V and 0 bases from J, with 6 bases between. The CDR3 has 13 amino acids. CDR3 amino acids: CASSSHMNTEAFF. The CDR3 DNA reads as TGTGCCAGCAGCTCACATATGAACACTGAAGCTTTCTTT.

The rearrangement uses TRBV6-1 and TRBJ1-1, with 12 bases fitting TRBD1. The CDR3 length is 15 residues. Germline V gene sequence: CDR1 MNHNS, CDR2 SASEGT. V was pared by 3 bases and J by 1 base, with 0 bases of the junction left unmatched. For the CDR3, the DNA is TGTGCCAGCAGTGAGGGACAGGGGGCGAACACTGAAGCTTTCTTT. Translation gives CASSEGQGANTEAFF.

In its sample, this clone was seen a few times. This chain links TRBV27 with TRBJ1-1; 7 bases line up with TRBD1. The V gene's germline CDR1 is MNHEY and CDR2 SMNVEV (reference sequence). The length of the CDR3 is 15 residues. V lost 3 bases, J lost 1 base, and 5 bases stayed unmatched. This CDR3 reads CASSLGAGGNTEAFF. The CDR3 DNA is TGTGCCAGCAGTTTGGGGGCAGGGGGGAACACTGAAGCTTTCTTT.

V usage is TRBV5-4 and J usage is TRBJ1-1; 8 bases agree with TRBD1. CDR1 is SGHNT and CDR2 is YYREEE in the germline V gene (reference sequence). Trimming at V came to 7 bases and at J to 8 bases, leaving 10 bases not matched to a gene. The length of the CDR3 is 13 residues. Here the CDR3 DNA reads TGTGCCAGCCTAAAACAGGACAGGGAAGAAGCTTTCTTT. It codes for CASLKQDREEAFF.

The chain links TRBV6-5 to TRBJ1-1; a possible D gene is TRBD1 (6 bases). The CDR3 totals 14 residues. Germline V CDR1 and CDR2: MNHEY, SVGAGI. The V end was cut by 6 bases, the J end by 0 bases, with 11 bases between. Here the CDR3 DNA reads TGTGCCAGCAGACCCGGACAGCTGAACACTGAAGCTTTCTTT. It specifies CASRPGQLNTEAFF.

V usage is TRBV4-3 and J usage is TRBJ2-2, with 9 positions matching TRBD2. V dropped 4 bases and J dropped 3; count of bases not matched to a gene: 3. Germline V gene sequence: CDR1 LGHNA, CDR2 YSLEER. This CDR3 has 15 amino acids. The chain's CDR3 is CASSRSGSDTGELFF. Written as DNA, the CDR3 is TGCGCCAGCAGCCGTAGCGGGAGTGACACCGGGGAGCTGTTTTTT.

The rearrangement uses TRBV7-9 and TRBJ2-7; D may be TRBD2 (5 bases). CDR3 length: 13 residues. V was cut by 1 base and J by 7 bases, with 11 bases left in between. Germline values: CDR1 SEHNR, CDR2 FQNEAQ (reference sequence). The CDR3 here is CASSLGGPSEQYF. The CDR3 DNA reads TGTGCCAGCAGCTTAGGAGGGCCCTCGGAGCAGTACTTC. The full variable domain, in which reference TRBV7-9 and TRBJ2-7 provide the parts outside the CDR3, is DTGVSQNPRHKITKRGQNVTFRCDPISEHNRLYWYRQTLGQGPEFLTYFQNEAQLEKSRLLSDRFSAERPKGSFSTLEIQRTEQGDSAMYLCASSLGGPSEQYFGPGTRLTVT.